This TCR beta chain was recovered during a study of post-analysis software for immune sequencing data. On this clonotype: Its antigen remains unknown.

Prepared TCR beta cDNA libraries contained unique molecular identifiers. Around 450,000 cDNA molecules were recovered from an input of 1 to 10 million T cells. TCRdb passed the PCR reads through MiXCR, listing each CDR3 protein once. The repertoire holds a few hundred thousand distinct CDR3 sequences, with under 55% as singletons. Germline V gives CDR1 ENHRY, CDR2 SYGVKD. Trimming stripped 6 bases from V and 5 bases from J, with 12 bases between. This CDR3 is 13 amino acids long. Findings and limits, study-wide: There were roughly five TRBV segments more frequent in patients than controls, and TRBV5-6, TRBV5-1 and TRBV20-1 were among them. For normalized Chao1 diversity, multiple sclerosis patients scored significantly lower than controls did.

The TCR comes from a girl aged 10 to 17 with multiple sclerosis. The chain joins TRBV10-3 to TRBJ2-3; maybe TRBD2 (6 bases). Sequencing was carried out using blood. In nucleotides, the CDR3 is TGTGCCATCAGGACTAGTACGGTAGATACGCAGTATTTT. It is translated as CAIRTSTVDTQYF.